These T cell receptor beta chains were read from a single sample in a study of post-analysis software for immune sequencing data. TCRdb re-derived calls from the PCR reads in MiXCR, one entry per CDR3 protein. Counted here are about 820,000 distinct CDR3 sequences, roughly half occurring once; the ten biggest clones make up 4.6%. Specimen: blood. These receptors originate from a girl between 10 and 17 years old with multiple sclerosis. Each CDR3 is given with its conserved first and last residue. A D gene is named only where the DNA matches it firmly. Not every row has a clone size; where given, it reads once, few, many or a size class.

size	V	D	J	CDR3	DNA
many	TRBV29-1	.	TRBJ2-6	CSVDLGSGANVLTF	TGCAGCGTTGACCTGGGCTCTGGGGCCAACGTCCTGACTTTC
few	TRBV2	.	TRBJ2-1	CASRYGTSVNEQFF	TGTGCCAGCAGGTACGGGACGTCGGTAAATGAGCAGTTCTTC
.	TRBV11-2	TRBD2	TRBJ2-1	CASSLDRPSGGYEQFF	TGTGCCAGCAGCTTAGACAGGCCTAGCGGGGGCTATGAGCAGTTCTTC
few	TRBV29-1	.	TRBJ1-2	CSVQGLNYGYTF	TGCAGCGTTCAGGGGCTAAACTATGGCTACACCTTC
.	TRBV18	TRBD1	TRBJ2-5	CASSPGQTQGETQYF	TGTGCCAGCTCACCGGGACAGACGCAGGGAGAGACCCAGTACTTC
.	TRBV5-6	.	TRBJ1-1	CASSLWGSPEAFF	TGTGCCAGCAGCTTGTGGGGAAGCCCTGAAGCTTTCTTT
few	TRBV15	.	TRBJ2-7	CATSSSTGPHEQYF	TGTGCCACCAGCAGTTCAACGGGACCCCACGAGCAGTACTTC
.	TRBV5-1	TRBD2	TRBJ2-6	CASHGGGGSGANVLTF	TGCGCCAGCCACGGCGGGGGAGGCTCTGGGGCCAACGTCCTGACTTTC
.	TRBV12-3/TRBV12-4	.	TRBJ2-4	CASSLWRGNIQYF	TGTGCCAGCAGCCTATGGAGGGGTAACATTCAGTACTTC
.	TRBV29-1	.	TRBJ1-5	CSVRLVASNQPQHF	TGCAGCGTTAGGTTAGTGGCCTCCAATCAGCCCCAGCATTTT
.	TRBV5-1	.	TRBJ2-3	CAGSLDATGTPDTQYF	TGCGCCGGCAGCTTGGACGCCACAGGGACCCCAGATACGCAGTATTTT
few	TRBV5-1	TRBD2	TRBJ2-1	CASSLGGLAGGEQFF	TGCGCCAGCAGCCTTGGGGGACTAGCGGGGGGTGAGCAGTTCTTC
once	TRBV15	.	TRBJ1-5	CATSRDLSGSNQPQHF	TGTGCCACCAGCAGAGATCTAAGCGGCTCCAATCAGCCCCAGCATTTT
.	TRBV29-1	.	TRBJ2-7	CSVGQRLDNEQYF	TGCAGCGTTGGACAGCGGCTGGACAATGAGCAGTACTTC
.	TRBV9	.	TRBJ1-1	CASSPVGWANTEAFF	TGTGCCAGCAGCCCAGTGGGGTGGGCGAACACTGAAGCTTTCTTT
.	TRBV2	TRBD2	TRBJ2-7	CASGGDGAYEQYF	TGTGCCAGCGGGGGGGACGGAGCCTACGAGCAGTACTTC
.	TRBV7-2	.	TRBJ2-3	CASSLAGSSTDTQYF	TGTGCCAGCAGTCTGGCGGGGAGTAGCACAGATACGCAGTATTTT
.	TRBV20-1	TRBD2	TRBJ2-1	CSARDLAGGPNEQFF	TGCAGTGCTAGAGATCTAGCGGGAGGGCCAAATGAGCAGTTCTTC
.	TRBV10-3	.	TRBJ2-1	CAIKGGGLNEQFF	TGTGCCATCAAGGGGGGGGGCTTGAATGAGCAGTTCTTC
.	TRBV7-9	TRBD2	TRBJ2-1	CASSPGLAFGDEQFF	TGTGCCAGCAGCCCGGGACTAGCCTTTGGAGATGAGCAGTTCTTC
.	TRBV12-3/TRBV12-4	TRBD2	TRBJ2-1	CASSHTTSGSNEQFF	TGTGCCAGCTCCCACACGACTAGCGGGAGTAATGAGCAGTTCTTC
few	TRBV29-1	TRBD1	TRBJ1-2	CSVEPRQGEYGYTF	TGCAGCGTTGAACCCCGACAGGGTGAATATGGCTACACCTTC
.	TRBV14	TRBD1	TRBJ1-2	CASSQPGTDYGYTF	TGTGCCAGCAGCCAACCGGGGACAGACTATGGCTACACCTTC
.	TRBV11-2	.	TRBJ2-5	CASRASVGQETQYF	TGTGCCAGCAGAGCTTCAGTCGGACAAGAGACCCAGTACTTC
.	TRBV24-1	TRBD2	TRBJ2-1	CATSDGTSGASYNEQFF	TGTGCCACCAGTGATGGGACTAGCGGGGCCTCCTACAATGAGCAGTTCTTC
.	TRBV20-1	.	TRBJ2-7	CSARDPRTGSAYEQYF	TGCAGTGCTAGAGATCCGAGGACGGGATCAGCCTACGAGCAGTACTTC
.	TRBV11-2	.	TRBJ2-7	CASSPDVGGPYEQYF	TGTGCCAGCAGCCCTGACGTGGGGGGGCCCTACGAGCAGTACTTC
few	TRBV29-1	.	TRBJ2-7	CSAATLTEEQYF	TGCAGCGCGGCAACATTGACGGAAGAGCAGTACTTC
.	TRBV6-5	TRBD1	TRBJ1-6	CASSYSGGTGPGAYNSPLHF	TGTGCCAGCAGTTACTCGGGGGGGACAGGGCCCGGGGCCTATAATTCACCCCTCCACTTT
.	TRBV5-6	.	TRBJ2-6	CASRDTGRGTSGANVLTF	TGTGCCAGCAGGGACACAGGGAGGGGTACCTCTGGGGCCAACGTCCTGACTTTC
once	TRBV7-8	.	TRBJ1-2	CASSPRRDTLNYGYTF	TGTGCCAGCAGCCCGAGGCGGGACACCCTTAACTATGGCTACACCTTC
.	TRBV12-3/TRBV12-4	.	TRBJ2-4	CASSGHFFVRYF	TGTGCCAGCAGTGGACACTTTTTCGTACGGTACTTC
.	TRBV7-2	TRBD1	TRBJ2-1	CASSPDRGLPPGDNEQFF	TGTGCCAGCAGCCCAGACAGGGGGCTACCTCCCGGGGACAATGAGCAGTTCTTC
.	TRBV29-1	.	TRBJ2-7	CSFLPVDSYEQYF	TGCAGCTTCCTTCCTGTGGATTCCTACGAGCAGTACTTC
.	TRBV9	TRBD2	TRBJ2-1	CASSEGSGSYNEQFF	TGTGCCAGCAGCGAGGGGAGCGGGAGTTACAATGAGCAGTTCTTC
.	TRBV12-3/TRBV12-4	TRBD1	TRBJ1-2	CASSPVGQGYTF	TGTGCCAGCAGTCCAGTGGGACAGGGATACACCTTC
.	TRBV5-1	TRBD1	TRBJ2-7	CASSLGLWDRGYEQYF	TGCGCCAGCAGCTTGGGTCTCTGGGACAGGGGCTACGAGCAGTACTTC
.	TRBV3-1	.	TRBJ2-7	CASSRLPGLNSYEQYF	TGTGCCAGCAGCCGCCTACCGGGACTTAACTCCTACGAGCAGTACTTC
few	TRBV5-1	TRBD1	TRBJ2-7	CASSLREGGNEQYF	TGCGCCAGCAGCTTGAGGGAAGGGGGCAACGAGCAGTACTTC
few	TRBV15	.	TRBJ2-5	CATSNRDPGMETQYF	TGTGCCACCAGCAACCGGGACCCCGGGATGGAGACCCAGTACTTC
few	TRBV5-1	.	TRBJ2-1	CASSLGAAPNEQFF	TGCGCCAGCAGCTTAGGAGCGGCTCCCAACGAGCAGTTCTTC
.	TRBV12-3/TRBV12-4	.	TRBJ1-6	CASSPDGGLRSPPHF	TGTGCCAGCAGCCCTGATGGGGGGCTCCGTTCACCCCCCCACTTT
few	TRBV10-3	.	TRBJ2-7	CAIRRIGSTHEQYF	TGTGCCATCAGAAGGATTGGGAGTACCCACGAGCAGTACTTC
few	TRBV7-9	.	TRBJ2-5	CASSSPETQYF	TGCGCCAGCAGCTCCCCAGAGACCCAGTACTTC
.	TRBV12-3/TRBV12-4	.	TRBJ2-5	CASRSRSREYF	TGTGCCAGCAGGTCCAGGTCGAGGGAGTACTTC
.	TRBV12-3/TRBV12-4	.	TRBJ2-7	CASSRTLTGNEQYF	TGTGCCAGCAGTCGAACCCTCACAGGAAACGAGCAGTACTTC
.	TRBV7-9	.	TRBJ2-7	CASSPASPQAHEQYF	TGTGCCAGCAGCCCGGCGTCTCCCCAGGCCCACGAGCAGTACTTC
.	TRBV21-1	.	TRBJ2-1	CANSPQPEGNNEQFF	TGTGCCAACAGCCCACAACCGGAGGGAAACAATGAGCAGTTCTTC
.	TRBV6-2/TRBV6-3	.	TRBJ2-7	CAGSYNPGSYEQYF	TGTGCCGGCAGTTACAACCCAGGGTCCTACGAGCAGTACTTC
.	TRBV4-1	.	TRBJ2-3	CASSQEAPPAQDTQYF	TGCGCCAGCAGCCAAGAAGCCCCTCCAGCTCAGGATACGCAGTATTTT
few	TRBV2	.	TRBJ2-5	CASSEPNEGGETQYF	TGTGCCAGCAGTGAACCTAATGAGGGAGGAGAGACCCAGTACTTC
few	TRBV5-1	.	TRBJ2-1	CASSFGSEQFF	TGCGCCAGCAGCTTCGGAAGTGAGCAGTTCTTC
.	TRBV20-1	.	TRBJ2-7	CSARRTSYEQYF	TGCAGTGCGCGCAGGACCTCCTACGAGCAGTACTTC
few	TRBV29-1	.	TRBJ2-7	CSVGGKAGSSYEQYF	TGCAGCGTCGGAGGAAAGGCGGGGAGCTCCTATGAGCAGTACTTC
few	TRBV6-5	TRBD1	TRBJ2-3	CASRRQGASTDTQYF	TGTGCCAGCAGACGACAGGGGGCTAGCACGGATACGCAGTATTTT